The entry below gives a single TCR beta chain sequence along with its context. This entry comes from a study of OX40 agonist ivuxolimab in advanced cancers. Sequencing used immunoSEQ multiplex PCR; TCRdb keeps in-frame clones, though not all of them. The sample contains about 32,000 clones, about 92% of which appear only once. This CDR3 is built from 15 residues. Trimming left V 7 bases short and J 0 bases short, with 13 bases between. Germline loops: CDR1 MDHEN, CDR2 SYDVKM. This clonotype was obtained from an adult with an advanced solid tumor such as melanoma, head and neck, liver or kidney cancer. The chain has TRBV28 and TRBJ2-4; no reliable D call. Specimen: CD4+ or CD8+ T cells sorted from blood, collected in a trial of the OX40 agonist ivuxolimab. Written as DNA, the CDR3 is TGTGCCAGCACCGATCAAGACTTAGCCAAAAACATTCAGTACTTC. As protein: CASTDQDLAKNIQYF.